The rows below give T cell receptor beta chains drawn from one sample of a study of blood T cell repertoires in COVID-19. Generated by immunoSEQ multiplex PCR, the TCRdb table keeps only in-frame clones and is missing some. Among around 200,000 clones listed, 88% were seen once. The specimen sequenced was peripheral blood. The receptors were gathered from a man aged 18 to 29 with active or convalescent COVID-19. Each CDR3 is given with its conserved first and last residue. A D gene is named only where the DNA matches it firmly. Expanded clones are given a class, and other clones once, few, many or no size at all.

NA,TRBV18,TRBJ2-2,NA,CASSPETAPSGELFF,TGTGCCAGCTCACCTGAGACAGCACCGTCCGGGGAGCTGTTTTTT
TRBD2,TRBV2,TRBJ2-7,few,CASTETSGAYEQYF,TGTGCCAGCACCGAGACTAGCGGGGCGTACGAGCAGTACTTC
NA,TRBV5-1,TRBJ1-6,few,CASSSFGSRDSPLHF,TGCGCCAGCAGCTCATTTGGGAGTAGGGATTCACCCCTCCACTTT
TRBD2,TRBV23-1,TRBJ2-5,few,CASSLRLARNQETQYF,TGCGCCAGCAGTCTAAGACTAGCGAGGAATCAAGAGACCCAGTACTTC
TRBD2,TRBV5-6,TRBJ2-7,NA,CASSHSRLAGHREQYF,TGTGCCAGCAGCCATTCCAGACTAGCGGGGCATCGGGAGCAGTACTTC
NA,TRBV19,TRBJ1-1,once,CASSITVNTEAFF,TGTGCCAGTAGTATTACAGTGAACACTGAAGCTTTCTTT
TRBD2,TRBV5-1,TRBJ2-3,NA,CASSLVAGNTDTQYF,TGCGCCAGCAGCTTGGTAGCGGGAAACACAGATACGCAGTATTTT
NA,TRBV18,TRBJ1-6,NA,CASSAQSSYRDIGSPLHF,TGTGCCAGCTCAGCCCAATCATCCTACAGGGATATAGGTTCACCCCTCCACTTT
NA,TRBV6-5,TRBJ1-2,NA,CASSYKQGGYGYTF,TGTGCCAGCAGTTACAAACAGGGTGGCTATGGCTACACCTTC
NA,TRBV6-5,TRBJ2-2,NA,CASSYQGGDTGELFF,TGTGCCAGCAGTTACCAGGGGGGCGACACCGGGGAGCTGTTTTTT
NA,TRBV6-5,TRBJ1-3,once,CATRSGNTIYF,TGTGCCACCCGTTCCGGAAACACCATATATTTT
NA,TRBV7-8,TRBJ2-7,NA,CASSGSGNAYEQYF,TGTGCCAGCAGCGGTAGCGGAAACGCCTACGAGCAGTACTTC
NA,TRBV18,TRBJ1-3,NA,CASSPQVITSGNTIYF,TGTGCCAGCTCACCACAAGTGATTACTTCTGGAAACACCATATATTTT
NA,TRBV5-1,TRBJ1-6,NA,CASTPDISNSPLHF,TGCGCCAGCACCCCAGACATCTCAAATTCACCCCTCCACTTT
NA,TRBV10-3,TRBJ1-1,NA,CAISEKGGVNTEAFF,TGTGCCATCAGTGAGAAGGGGGGGGTGAACACTGAAGCTTTCTTT
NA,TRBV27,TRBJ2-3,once,CASGQGATDTQYF,TGTGCCAGCGGGCAGGGTGCCACAGATACGCAGTATTTT
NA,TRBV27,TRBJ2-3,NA,CASSLVRELDTQYF,TGTGCCAGCAGTTTAGTCCGGGAGCTGGATACGCAGTATTTT
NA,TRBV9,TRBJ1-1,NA,CASSPQGRGGDTEAFF,TGTGCCAGCAGCCCTCAAGGTAGGGGGGGTGACACTGAAGCTTTCTTT
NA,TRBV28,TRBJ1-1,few,CASSLSRGPEAFF,TGTGCCAGCAGTTTAAGCAGGGGACCTGAAGCTTTCTTT
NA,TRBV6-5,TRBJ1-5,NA,CASSYGLGQPQHF,TGTGCCAGCAGTTATGGGCTGGGTCAGCCCCAGCATTTT
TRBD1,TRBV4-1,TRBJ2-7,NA,CASSQVDRGGEQYF,TGCGCCAGCAGCCAAGTCGACAGGGGTGGGGAGCAGTACTTC
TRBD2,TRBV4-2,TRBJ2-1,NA,CASSQVYLAGGYNEQFF,TGTGCCAGCAGCCAAGTTTACCTAGCGGGAGGGTACAATGAGCAGTTCTTC
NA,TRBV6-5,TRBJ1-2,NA,CASRVPNRGYTF,TGTGCCAGCAGGGTCCCCAACAGGGGCTACACCTTC
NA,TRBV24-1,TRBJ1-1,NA,CATPSHRAFF,TGTGCTACCCCTAGCCACCGGGCTTTCTTT
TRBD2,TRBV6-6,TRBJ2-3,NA,CASSPGTSGSYPDTQYF,TGTGCCAGCAGTCCCGGGACTAGCGGGAGTTACCCAGATACGCAGTATTTT
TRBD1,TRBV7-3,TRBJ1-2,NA,CASSLKSRTGKNYGYTF,TGTGCCAGCAGCCTAAAATCTCGGACAGGGAAAAACTATGGCTACACCTTC